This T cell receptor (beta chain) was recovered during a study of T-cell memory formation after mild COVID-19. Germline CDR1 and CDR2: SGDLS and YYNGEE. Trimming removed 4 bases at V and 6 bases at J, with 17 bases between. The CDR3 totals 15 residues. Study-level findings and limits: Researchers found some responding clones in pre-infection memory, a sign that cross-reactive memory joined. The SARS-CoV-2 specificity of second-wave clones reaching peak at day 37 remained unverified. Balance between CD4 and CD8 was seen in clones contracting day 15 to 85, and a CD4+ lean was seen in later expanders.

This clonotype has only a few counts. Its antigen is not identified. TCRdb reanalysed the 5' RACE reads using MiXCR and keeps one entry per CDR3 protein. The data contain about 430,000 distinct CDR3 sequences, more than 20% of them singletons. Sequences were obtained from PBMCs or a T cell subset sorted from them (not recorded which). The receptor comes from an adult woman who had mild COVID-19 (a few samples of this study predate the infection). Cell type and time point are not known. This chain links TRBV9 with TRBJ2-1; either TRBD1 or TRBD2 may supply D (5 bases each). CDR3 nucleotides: TGTGCCAGCAGCCCTCACGAGGGGTTGGTCAATGAGCAGTTCTTC. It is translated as CASSPHEGLVNEQFF.